The 27 T cell receptor beta chains below were found in one sample sequenced in a study of blood T cell repertoires in COVID-19. Clones were read by immunoSEQ multiplex PCR, and TCRdb kept only the in-frame ones, dropping some. The profile covers tens of thousands of clones, with 84% appearing a single time and around 1.6% taken by the ten largest. The sequencing input was peripheral blood. The receptor source for this set is a man aged 45-65 years with acute or convalescent COVID-19.

V and J are TRBV5-1 and TRBJ2-2, with 8 positions matching TRBD2. CDR3 length: 17 residues. Germline V gene lookup returns CDR1 SGHRS and CDR2 YFSETQ. Trimming removed 0 bases from V and 2 bases from J; junction bases left unmatched: 6. The DNA of the CDR3 is TGCGCCAGCAGCTTGGAAGGTAGCGGGATCAACACCGGGGAGCTGTTTTTT. Translating it yields CASSLEGSGINTGELFF.

The V and J genes are TRBV28 and TRBJ2-5; D gene ambiguous. CDR3 length: 13 amino acids. Germline-derived CDR1 and CDR2 are MDHEN and SYDVKM. The germline V and J ends were trimmed by 5 bases and 0 bases, with 7 bases remaining between them. The CDR3 protein is CASSRTDQETQYF. The CDR3 bases are TGTGCCAGCAGTCGCACAGACCAAGAGACCCAGTACTTC.

Concerning this clone: The junction departs from the called germline gene at one end, perhaps through a read error. CDR3 amino acids: CAGSSIAVSYNEQFF. As DNA, the CDR3 is TGTGCCGGCAGCTCCATAGCGGTTTCCTACAATGAGCAGTTCTTC. The chain links TRBV11-2 to TRBJ2-1; D might be TRBD2 (6 bases). In germline, CDR1 is SGHAT, CDR2 FQNNGV. The CDR3 is 15 residues long.

The J gene is TRBJ2-3, the V gene TRBV19, with unresolved D. The CDR3 totals 14 residues. The germline V gene encodes CDR1 LNHDA and CDR2 SQIVND (reference sequence). V shed 1 base and J shed 5 bases, with 10 bases lying between them. CDR3 region: CASSIGQAEDTQYF. The CDR3 DNA reads as TGTGCCAGTAGTATAGGGCAGGCCGAAGATACGCAGTATTTT.

This clone was seen only a few times. This chain links TRBV5-6 with TRBJ2-7, with 9 nucleotides matching TRBD1. From germline, CDR1 is SGHDT and CDR2 YYEEEE. The CDR3 runs 16 residues. The V segment lost 1 base and the J segment 4 bases; nucleotides outside the gene matches: 9. DNA for the CDR3: TGTGCCAGCAGCTTGTTCTCGGGACAGGGCCGTTACGAGCAGTACTTC. Its translation: CASSLFSGQGRYEQYF.

This chain joins TRBV2 and TRBJ1-6, with 7 bases aligning to TRBD1. CDR3 length equals 15 residues. V shed 9 bases and J 2 bases; nucleotides not matched to a gene: 7. Germline CDR1 and CDR2: SNHLY and FYNNEI. CDR3 protein: CASSGGGAYNSPLHF. The CDR3 DNA reads TGTGCCAGTTCAGGAGGGGGCGCCTATAATTCACCCCTCCACTTT. The full variable domain, rest sourced from reference TRBV2 and TRBJ1-6, is EPEVTQTPSHQVTQMGQEVILRCVPISNHLYFYWYRQILGQKVEFLVSFYNNEISEKSEIFDDQFSVERPDGSNFTLKIRSTKLEDSAMYFCASSGGGAYNSPLHFGNGTRLTVT.

This clone was picked up one time. This sample includes further DNA sequences coding for the same CDR3. The chain recombines TRBV6-5 with TRBJ2-1; 10 bases map to TRBD2. This CDR3 region has 15 residues. V was clipped by 6 bases and J by 0 bases; unmatched bases: 2. Germline V CDR1 and CDR2: MNHEY, SVGAGI. The DNA for the CDR3 is TGTGCCAGCAGATCTAGCGGGGGCTCCTACAATGAGCAGTTCTTC. It yields the protein CASRSSGGSYNEQFF.

V gene TRBV24-1 combines with J gene TRBJ2-3, with D tentatively TRBD1 (5 bases). With 3 bases removed from V and 4 bases from J, the gap between germline ends came to 16 bases. The CDR3 covers 16 residues. The V gene's germline CDR1 is KGHDR and CDR2 SFDVKD. CDR3 in amino acids: CATSDPDSPGADTQYF. The DNA for the CDR3 is TGTGCCACCAGTGATCCTGACAGCCCTGGCGCAGATACGCAGTATTTT.

The chain combines TRBV5-4 with TRBJ2-3, with TRBD2 matching over 8 bases. The CDR3 contains 14 residues. Germline loops: CDR1 SGHNT, CDR2 YYREEE (reference sequence). J lost 0 bases, V lost 7 bases, and 4 bases had no gene match. In DNA, the CDR3 is TGTGCCAGCTCCGGGGGGGAAAGCACAGATACGCAGTATTTT. This translates into CASSGGESTDTQYF.

The rearrangement joins TRBV19 to TRBJ2-7; 7 bases are a match to TRBD2. Germline-derived CDR1 and CDR2 are LNHDA and SQIVND (reference sequence). The ends lost 3 bases at V and 4 bases at J; junction bases unmatched: 6. The CDR3 loop spans 14 amino acids. CDR3 in DNA: TGTGCCAGTAGTATGACTAGCAAGAGATACGAGCAGTACTTC. Its protein is CASSMTSKRYEQYF.

In this sample, this clone turned up a few times. This chain connects TRBV19 to TRBJ1-1, with 8 bases that match TRBD1. The length of the CDR3 is 17 residues. Germline CDR1 reads LNHDA; CDR2 reads SQIVND (reference sequence). The V segment lost 4 bases and the J segment 10 bases; nucleotides outside the gene matches: 20. The CDR3, as DNA: TGTGCCAGTAGTAGCCGGGAACTCACACAGGGGGGCATTGGAGCTTTCTTT. This gives the protein CASSSRELTQGGIGAFF.

A few counts support this clone. The chain carries TRBV19 and TRBJ1-3; the D is unclear. V was shortened by 7 bases and J by 0 bases, with 13 bases between the two germline ends. The CDR3 is 15 residues long. Per the germline V gene, CDR1 is LNHDA and CDR2 is SQIVND (reference sequence). DNA for the CDR3: TGTGCCAGTACCGCCGGGGATCGCTCTGGAAACACCATATATTTT. Translation: CASTAGDRSGNTIYF.

V and J are TRBV10-3 and TRBJ1-3, with a tentative D call TRBD1 (6 bases). The CDR3 sequence is 15 residues long. Germline CDR1 and CDR2: ENHRY and SYGVKD. With 5 bases removed from V and 0 bases from J, the gap between germline ends came to 11 bases. CDR3 in amino acids: CAISTGGTSGNTIYF. CDR3 in DNA: TGTGCCATCAGTACGGGGGGCACCTCTGGAAACACCATATATTTT.

Here the CDR3 reads CASSLERGTNNEQFF. The CDR3 DNA sequence: TGTGCCAGCAGCCTTGAGCGGGGGACTAACAATGAGCAGTTCTTC. The rearrangement joins TRBV6-4 to TRBJ2-1; TRBD2 matches 8 bases. This CDR3 spans 15 amino acids. The germline V gene has CDR1 MRHNA and CDR2 SNTAGT. Trimming took 6 bases from V and 5 from J; bases not matched to a gene: 9.

V usage is TRBV4-1 and J usage is TRBJ2-1; 9 bases map to TRBD2. J gave up 0 bases and V 0 bases, and 9 bases lay outside the gene matches. CDR3 length: 19 amino acids. Germline V CDR1 and CDR2: MGHRA, YSYEKL. The CDR3 region has the DNA TGCGCCAGCAGCCAAGAAGTAGTAGCGGGAGTGAGCTCCTACAATGAGCAGTTCTTC. As protein: CASSQEVVAGVSSYNEQFF.

This chain links TRBV7-9 with TRBJ2-3; 10 bases agree with TRBD2. Losses at the gene ends were 5 bases for V and 2 bases for J; bases not matched to a gene: 4. The germline V gene has CDR1 SEHNR and CDR2 FQNEAQ (reference sequence). The CDR3 has 15 residues. CDR3 bases: TGTGCCAGCAGCCCCGGACTAGCGGACACAGATACGCAGTATTTT. This sequence encodes CASSPGLADTDTQYF.

The chain is built from TRBV4-2 and TRBJ1-3, with 7 positions matching TRBD1. Trimming removed 4 bases from V and 0 bases from J; junction bases left unmatched: 15. Per germline, CDR1 LGHNA and CDR2 YNFKEQ. The CDR3 length is 19 residues. Here the CDR3 reads CASSRVSMGQSYSGNTIYF. CDR3 sequence (DNA): TGTGCCAGCAGCCGAGTGAGTATGGGACAGTCTTACTCTGGAAACACCATATATTTT.

This sequence joins TRBV19 and TRBJ1-1; tentatively, D is TRBD1 (5 bases). The germline CDR1 and CDR2 sequences are LNHDA and SQIVND (reference sequence). CDR3 length: 13 residues. V was clipped by 3 bases and J by 7 bases, with 12 bases between them. The CDR3 loop is CASSMAGPVEAFF. CDR3 DNA sequence: TGTGCCAGTAGTATGGCAGGGCCGGTTGAAGCTTTCTTT.

The chain recombines TRBV5-4 with TRBJ2-2; 9 bases fit TRBD1. Germline V gene lookup returns CDR1 SGHNT and CDR2 YYREEE (reference sequence). CDR3 size: 15 residues. With 3 bases clipped from V and 8 bases from J, the junction kept 8 bases outside the gene matches. In DNA form, the CDR3 reads TGTGCCAGCAGCTATCCGGGACAGGGTGTAGGGGAGCTGTTTTTT. Translated, it gives CASSYPGQGVGELFF.

This chain joins TRBV10-3 and TRBJ1-5; no clear D gene. The V gene lost 11 bases and the J gene lost 6 bases, with 20 bases spanning the gap. Germline-derived CDR1 and CDR2 are ENHRY and SYGVKD. The length of the CDR3 is 14 residues. Here the CDR3 reads CAAGQAGELQPQHF. CDR3 nucleotide sequence: TGTGCCGCCGGCCAGGCCGGGGAACTTCAGCCCCAGCATTTT.

V usage is TRBV4-3 and J usage is TRBJ1-2, with TRBD1 matching 7 bases. J gave up 6 bases and V 1 base, and 8 bases lay outside the gene matches. Looked up from germline, CDR1 is LGHNA and CDR2 is YSLEER. The CDR3 covers 15 residues. CDR3 coding DNA: TGCGCCAGCAGCCAAGGCTCCCGGGACAGTGATGGCTACACCTTC. It codes for CASSQGSRDSDGYTF.

The chain has TRBV12-3 or TRBV12-4 and TRBJ2-1; the D gene is possibly TRBD2 (6 bases). V gave up 4 bases and J gave up 11 bases, with 15 bases separating them. The CDR3 totals 13 residues. This CDR3 is CASSWLATDKQFF. The CDR3, as DNA: TGTGCCAGCAGTTGGCTAGCGACCGATAAGCAGTTCTTC.

The chain joins TRBV7-9 to TRBJ1-2; 10 bases map to TRBD1. The length of the CDR3 is 16 residues. V gave up 7 bases and J gave up 0 bases; unmatched junction bases: 8. CDR1 is SEHNR and CDR2 is FQNEAQ in the germline V gene (reference sequence). CDR3 protein: CASTVSGTGANYGYTF. CDR3 DNA: TGTGCCAGCACCGTATCGGGGACAGGGGCTAACTATGGCTACACCTTC.

The chain employs TRBV27 and TRBJ1-6; D call uncertain. Germline V CDR1 and CDR2: MNHEY, SMNVEV (reference sequence). The V gene lost 5 bases and the J gene lost 0 bases, with 2 bases spanning the gap. The CDR3 loop spans 13 amino acids. This CDR3 is CASSLSYNSPLHF. The CDR3 coding sequence is TGTGCCAGCAGTCTCTCCTATAATTCACCCCTCCACTTT.

The rearrangement joins TRBV7-2 to TRBJ2-7; the D gene is possibly TRBD2 (5 bases). The CDR3 has 12 amino acids. The V gene lost 6 bases and the J gene lost 9 bases, with 15 bases spanning the gap. CDR1 is SGHTA and CDR2 is FQGNSA in the germline V gene. CDR3: CASRLGEAVQYF. The CDR3 nucleotides are TGTGCCAGCAGATTGGGAGAAGCGGTGCAGTACTTC.

V usage is TRBV28 and J usage is TRBJ1-2; no firm D call. The V end lost 1 base, the J end lost 2 bases, and 5 bases lay between the germline ends. Germline V gives CDR1 MDHEN, CDR2 SYDVKM. CDR3 length equals 13 residues. The CDR3: CASSLSGNYGYTF. DNA for the CDR3: TGTGCCAGCAGTTTATCGGGGAACTATGGCTACACCTTC.

This clone was observed a handful of times. The rearrangement joins TRBV13 to TRBJ1-3, with TRBD1 identical over 8 bases. In germline, CDR1 is PRHDT, CDR2 FYEKMQ (reference sequence). Trimming removed 5 bases from V and 7 bases from J; junction bases left unmatched: 1. This CDR3 contains 12 residues. The DNA of the CDR3 is TGTGCCAGCAGCAACAGGGGGAACACCATATATTTT. It yields the protein CASSNRGNTIYF.